The 27 T cell receptor beta chains given below trace back to one sample, sequenced in a study of blood T cells in healthy people across ages. With a J-beta primer mix and a sample-barcoded 5' primer, a second PCR ran about 7 to 12 cycles. A single record per CDR3 protein comes from TCRdb applying MiXCR to the 5' RACE reads. Altogether hundreds of thousands of distinct CDR3 sequences are present, 20% to 25% being singletons, with the ten largest covering around 21%. Sample: blood. The receptors were gathered from a man aged 65 to 85 in good health.

The chain recombines TRBV27 with TRBJ2-3; 11 nucleotides line up with TRBD2. The CDR3 loop spans 20 amino acids. V was clipped by 3 bases and J by 5 bases; unmatched bases: 19. Germline V gene sequence: CDR1 MNHEY, CDR2 SMNVEV (reference sequence). The CDR3 bases are TGTGCCAGCAGTTTGGGTCTGGGATTCTTTAGCGGGGGGGAAAAAGATACGCAGTATTTT. Protein sequence: CASSLGLGFFSGGEKDTQYF.

The sample holds many counts of this clonotype. J is TRBJ2-5 and V is TRBV20-1; D ambiguous. The CDR3 extends over 13 amino acids. CDR1 and CDR2 from the germline V gene are DFQATT and SNEGSKA (reference sequence). V was pared by 4 bases and J by 3 bases, with 12 bases between. The CDR3 DNA reads as TGCAGTGCTAATCTGGGCAGAGAAGAGACCCAGTACTTC. It encodes CSANLGREETQYF.

This clonotype was seen a handful of times. J is TRBJ2-1 and V is TRBV13; 8 bases fit TRBD1. Trimming removed 5 bases from V and 4 bases from J; junction bases left unmatched: 7. From germline, CDR1 is PRHDT and CDR2 FYEKMQ (reference sequence). This CDR3 is built from 15 residues. The CDR3 sequence: CASSPGQGLYNEQFF. In DNA form, the CDR3 reads TGTGCCAGCAGCCCTGGACAGGGACTTTACAATGAGCAGTTCTTC.

This clonotype was seen more than once but under ten times. The rearrangement joins TRBV20-1 to TRBJ2-3; 16 bases align to TRBD2. CDR1 is DFQATT and CDR2 is SNEGSKA in the germline V gene (reference sequence). The CDR3 spans 17 residues. V gave up 6 bases and J gave up 5 bases; unmatched junction bases: 11. CDR3 loop: CSATGLAGGRFEDTQYF. The CDR3 DNA reads TGCAGTGCAACGGGACTAGCGGGGGGGCGGTTTGAAGATACGCAGTATTTT.

This chain connects TRBV18 to TRBJ2-3; the match to TRBD1 covers 8 bases. The CDR3 is 15 residues long. Germline V gives CDR1 KGHSH, CDR2 LQKENI. Trimming cost V 2 bases and J 4 bases; bases outside gene matches: 5. CDR3 in DNA: TGTGCCAGCTCACCAGTGACAGGGGCGGCAGATACGCAGTATTTT. Its translation is CASSPVTGAADTQYF.

This clonotype was counted at least ten times. This chain connects TRBV20-1 to TRBJ2-1, with 7 bases matching TRBD2. J gave up 10 bases and V 6 bases, and 15 bases lay outside the gene matches. CDR3 length: 14 residues. Germline CDR1 is DFQATT and CDR2 is SNEGSKA (reference sequence). The CDR3 DNA reads TGCAGTGCCCCCCCTCTGCCCTCCGGGGGGGAGCAGTTCTTC. It codes for CSAPPLPSGGEQFF.

This clonotype came up a few times. The chain links TRBV28 to TRBJ2-5; D perhaps matches TRBD1 (5 bases). Trimming removed 0 bases from V and 3 bases from J, with 8 bases in between. This CDR3 has 14 residues. Germline-derived CDR1 and CDR2 are MDHEN and SYDVKM. For the CDR3, the DNA is TGTGCCAGCAGTTTATGGCAGGGAAAAGAGACCCAGTACTTC. It codes for CASSLWQGKETQYF.

This clonotype was picked up many times. The chain combines TRBV29-1 with TRBJ1-2; TRBD1 matches 9 bases. Trimming removed 2 bases from V and 8 bases from J; junction bases left unmatched: 3. CDR1 is SQVTM, CDR2 ANQGSEA, per germline. The CDR3 is 12 amino acids. CDR3 DNA: TGCAGCGTTGAAAACAGGGGGCTCGGCTACACCTTC. As protein: CSVENRGLGYTF.

This clonotype appeared a few times. V and J are TRBV12-3 or TRBV12-4 and TRBJ2-2; D is ambiguous. Trimming left V 6 bases short and J 1 base short, with 6 bases between. The CDR3 consists of 13 residues. The CDR3 loop reads CASRKVNTGELFF. The DNA of the CDR3 is TGTGCCAGCAGGAAGGTGAACACCGGGGAGCTGTTTTTT.

The rearrangement uses TRBV7-2 and TRBJ2-5; 9 nucleotides agree with TRBD2. Germline values: CDR1 SGHTA, CDR2 FQGNSA. Unmatched junction bases numbered 8, after V lost 6 bases and J lost 3 bases. The CDR3 loop spans 15 amino acids. The CDR3 loop reads CASRPSGVREETQYF. The CDR3 DNA reads TGTGCCAGCAGACCTAGCGGGGTCAGGGAAGAGACCCAGTACTTC.

The chain couples TRBV11-2 to TRBJ2-2; 8 nucleotides match TRBD1. The CDR3 length is 18 residues. The V gene end was trimmed by 5 bases and the J gene end by 1 base; junction bases not matched to a gene: 12. Germline V gene sequence: CDR1 SGHAT, CDR2 FQNNGV. CDR3 DNA: TGTGCCAGCAGCATTCACGGACAGGGCGTGCGGAACACCGGGGAGCTGTTTTTT. This encodes CASSIHGQGVRNTGELFF.

The table lists this clonotype with a few counts. Here the CDR3 DNA reads TGCAGTGCTAGAGATCCGGCGGGATACGAAAATACGCAGTATTTT. Protein: CSARDPAGYENTQYF. V is TRBV20-1 and J is TRBJ2-3; perhaps TRBD2 as D (6 bases). The CDR3 length is 15 residues. Deletions cut 0 bases from V and 7 bases from J, with 17 bases between. Germline lookup yields CDR1 DFQATT and CDR2 SNEGSKA (reference sequence).

The chain recombines TRBV12-3 or TRBV12-4 with TRBJ2-1; 9 bases fit TRBD2. The CDR3 is made up of 16 amino acids. Losses at the gene ends were 5 bases for V and 0 bases for J; bases not matched to a gene: 5. The CDR3 nucleotides read TGTGCCAGCAGTGTGGGACTAGCTAGCTCCTACAATGAGCAGTTCTTC. Its translation is CASSVGLASSYNEQFF.

This clonotype has only a few counts. The CDR3 DNA is TGCGCCAGCAGCCAAGCGCGAATGACGGGGGAGACCCAGTACTTC. It specifies CASSQARMTGETQYF. The rearrangement uses TRBV4-1 and TRBJ2-5; maybe TRBD2 (5 bases). The CDR3 has 15 amino acids. Germline CDR1 reads MGHRA; CDR2 reads YSYEKL. Trimming took off 1 base at V and 5 bases at J, with 14 bases between the two ends.

Turning to this clonotype: This may be a read error: a much more frequent sequence differs by one nucleotide. The rearrangement links TRBV10-3 to TRBJ1-1; 12 bases are shared with TRBD1. Per germline, CDR1 ENHRY and CDR2 SYGVKD. With V trimmed by 4 bases and J by 4 bases, 1 base remained unmatched. The CDR3 is 14 amino acids. Here the CDR3 reads CAISGDRGPTEAFF. CDR3 DNA sequence: TGTGCCATCAGTGGGGACAGGGGGCCCACTGAAGCTTTCTTT.

The J gene is TRBJ2-5, the V gene TRBV12-3 or TRBV12-4; 8 bases are shared with TRBD2. V shed 4 bases and J 5 bases; nucleotides not matched to a gene: 15. This CDR3 contains 17 residues. In DNA, the CDR3 is TGTGCCAGCAGTTGGGGCAGGTCGAGCGGGAGTGGGGAGACCCAGTACTTC. Its translation is CASSWGRSSGSGETQYF.

This chain connects TRBV7-3 to TRBJ2-5, with TRBD2 identical over 14 bases. The better agreement between TRBJ2-1 and the DNA end casts doubt on the J call. Per the germline V gene, CDR1 is SGHTA and CDR2 is FQGTGA. The CDR3 covers 15 residues. The CDR3 loop is CASSRGLAGVNEQFF. The DNA of the CDR3 is TGTGCCAGCAGCCGGGGACTAGCGGGAGTCAATGAGCAGTTCTTC.

This clonotype was observed a handful of times. The CDR3 nucleotides read TGTGCCAGCAGTGAAGCGGGGGGTACCAAAAACATTCAGTACTTC. Amino acids: CASSEAGGTKNIQYF. The V call is TRBV6-1, the J call TRBJ2-4, with D possibly TRBD2 on 6 matching bases. With 0 bases removed from V and 2 bases from J, the gap between germline ends came to 8 bases. CDR1 and CDR2 (germline): MNHNS, SASEGT. The CDR3 is 15 amino acids.

This clonotype was seen repeatedly, ten times or more. This chain uses TRBV6-1 with TRBJ2-5; TRBD1 agrees at 7 bases. The germline gives CDR1 MNHNS, CDR2 SASEGT. Trimming took 6 bases from V and 1 from J; bases not matched to a gene: 5. The CDR3 runs to 14 residues. This CDR3 is CASRETGFQETQYF. DNA for the CDR3: TGTGCCAGCAGAGAGACAGGGTTCCAAGAGACCCAGTACTTC.

CDR3 sequence reads: CASSPHVAGGFQETQYF. CDR3 bases: TGTGCCAGCAGCCCCCATGTTGCGGGGGGCTTCCAAGAGACCCAGTACTTC. This chain joins TRBV11-2 and TRBJ2-5; 8 bases align to TRBD2. From germline, CDR1 is SGHAT and CDR2 FQNNGV. The V gene end was trimmed by 5 bases and the J gene end by 1 base; junction bases not matched to a gene: 12. The CDR3 runs to 17 residues. Together with reference TRBV11-2 and TRBJ2-5, the CDR3 gives the full variable domain: EAGVAQSPRYKIIEKRQSVAFWCNPISGHATLYWYQQILGQGPKLLIQFQNNGVVDDSQLPKDRFSAERLKGVDSTLKIQPAKLEDSAVYLCASSPHVAGGFQETQYFGPGTRLLVL.

This clonotype was picked up a small number of times. Its ends do not fully match the called genes, so a read error is possible. The rearrangement joins TRBV7-9 to TRBJ2-1; tentative D call: TRBD2 (5 bases). The CDR3 sequence is 15 residues long. Germline CDR1 reads SEHNR; CDR2 reads FQNEAQ (reference sequence). CDR3 residues: CASGLATQRSNEQFF. DNA of the CDR3: TGTGCCAGCGGCTTAGCGACCCAGCGTAGCAATGAGCAGTTCTTC.

This chain links TRBV20-1 with TRBJ2-5, with D possibly called TRBD1 or TRBD2 (6 bases each). The J call could be wrong; TRBJ2-1 is a better fit for the DNA end. The CDR3 has 15 amino acids. The germline V gene encodes CDR1 DFQATT and CDR2 SNEGSKA (reference sequence). Written as DNA, the CDR3 is TGCAGTGCTAGAAAGTTCGGGGGCGAGGGCAATGAGCAGTTCTTC. It specifies CSARKFGGEGNEQFF.

There are many counts of this clonotype. The chain employs TRBV28 and TRBJ1-6; no clear D. With 8 bases removed from V and 5 bases from J, the gap between germline ends came to 13 bases. This CDR3 has 14 residues. Germline CDR1 and CDR2: MDHEN and SYDVKM. The CDR3 sequence: CASGRRQDNSPLHF. CDR3 DNA sequence: TGTGCCAGCGGTAGAAGACAAGATAATTCACCCCTCCACTTT.

A few counts support this clonotype. The gene calls are TRBV4-1 and TRBJ2-1; weak D call: TRBD1 (6 bases). The CDR3 is made up of 14 amino acids. Per germline, CDR1 MGHRA and CDR2 YSYEKL. V lost 1 base, J lost 7 bases, and 11 bases lay in between. CDR3 amino acids: CASSQVDSVNEQFF. CDR3 sequence (DNA): TGCGCCAGCAGCCAAGTGGACAGCGTTAATGAGCAGTTCTTC.

The J gene is TRBJ1-2, the V gene TRBV7-6, with D perhaps matching TRBD1 (5 bases). The CDR3 covers 18 residues. Germline loops: CDR1 SGHVS, CDR2 FNYEAQ. The V and J ends lost 4 bases and 0 bases respectively, with 21 bases between them. This chain's CDR3 is CASSSFRMRQKANYGYTF. The CDR3 bases are TGTGCCAGCAGCTCCTTTAGAATGCGACAGAAAGCTAACTATGGCTACACCTTC.

The V call is TRBV12-3 or TRBV12-4, the J call TRBJ2-1; 9 bases agree with TRBD2. V gave up 5 bases and J gave up 8 bases; unmatched junction bases: 4. The CDR3 loop spans 13 amino acids. This chain's CDR3 is CASSPAGGYEQFF. CDR3 DNA: TGTGCCAGCAGTCCAGCGGGAGGCTATGAGCAGTTCTTC.

The V gene is TRBV18, the J gene TRBJ2-7; D gene ambiguous. CDR3 size: 12 residues. V lost 3 bases, J lost 0 bases, and 3 bases lay in between. CDR1 KGHSH and CDR2 LQKENI come from the germline V gene. CDR3 coding DNA: TGTGCCAGCTCACCGAGCTCCTACGAGCAGTACGTC. This gives the protein CASSPSSYEQYV.